This T cell receptor (beta chain) was documented in a study of identical twins. This clonotype was found a few times. Its antigen is not known. The V gene's germline CDR1 is WSHSY and CDR2 SAAADI. V was trimmed by 0 bases and J by 9 bases, leaving 9 bases between them. The CDR3 is 13 amino acids. TCRdb re-derived calls from the 5' RACE reads in MiXCR, one entry per CDR3 protein. Of about 530,000 distinct CDR3 sequences listed, nearly 15% are singletons. Whole-study results and caveats: Researchers reported weaker excess twin sharing in beta out-of-frame sequences.

A further study also used this sample, focusing on yellow fever vaccine responses in identical twins.

This sequence originates from a woman under 30 in good health. Material for sequencing was CD4+ T cells sorted from blood. The chain has TRBV10-2 and TRBJ1-5; D is unclear. CDR3 sequence reads: CASSESPVPPQHF. The CDR3 bases are TGCGCCAGCAGTGAGTCCCCGGTACCGCCCCAGCATTTT.